This T cell receptor beta chain comes out of a study of blood T cell repertoires in COVID-19 (TCRdb year 2020). Study-level background: Samples from collaborators originated in the United States, Italy and Spain and spanned both the acute and convalescent phases of COVID-19. The prospective study material was composed of cDNA or gDNA derived from T cells, B-cell-depleted T cells, or PBMCs. Subjects who had been exposed to COVID-19, were actively infected with it, or had recovered from it provided the deeply sampled blood TCRbeta repertoires that made up the dataset. The repertoires were released in a freely available public database intended as a resource for research on the immune response to SARS-CoV-2. The samples were drawn from two sources: the first 160 participants of the ongoing ImmuneRACE study, and about 1,300 subjects contributed by 6 global collaborators. Sample metadata almost always included a de-identified subject ID, COVID-19 status, age in years and sex. HLA class I and class II types, where available, came from metadata supplied by the sample provider rather than from assay-based typing. What the work shows at the level of the full study, not this receptor alone: Clinical and demographic metadata were provided uncurated, with the amount varying by source and participant.

The collaborating institutions used their own protocols to collect whole blood in K2EDTA tubes. For TCRbeta analysis, collaborators shipped samples as frozen whole blood, isolated PBMCs, or DNA extracted from either of those sample types. The CDR3 starts with the cysteine, ends with the phenylalanine, and has 13 residues. Left in the record is the CDR3 DNA by itself, 39 bases read in frame from the first base. The junction shows trimming of 7 bases on V and 6 bases on J, plus 13 bases between the germline ends. From a lookup of the germline V gene (reference sequence), CDR1 and CDR2 are LNHDA and SQIVND. The immunoSEQ Assay, a bias-controlled multiplex PCR, was used to amplify TCRbeta CDR3 regions from genomic DNA. From the authors' description of their analysis: Within the assay, amplification of reference gene primers was used to estimate how many nucleated cells each sample contained. To quantify the absolute abundance of each unique TCRbeta CDR3 rearrangement, sequence reads were collapsed and filtered. Productive Simpson clonality was computed per sample as the square root of Simpson's diversity index over productive rearrangements. Entries here come from immuneACCESS through TCRdb and include only in-frame sequences with V and J called. Some clones fail to appear in such tables; in the studies checked, an unresolved V gene covers under half of the shortfall, and the cause of the remainder is unknown. V and J calls and clone size come straight from that table; D and trimming were deduced from the DNA. Across this sample there are 95,000 to 150,000 clones, with 85% to 90% seen only once. The top ten constitute about 29% of the sample.

In regard to this clone: The antigen it binds to is not known. No quality values exist for individual bases; no much larger clone is one base distant.

The specimen was peripheral blood. The receptor comes from a man aged 65 to 79 with active or convalescent COVID-19. The rearrangement combines TRBV19 with TRBJ2-1, with no confident D gene call. The sequenced DNA: TGTGCCAGTATCCCTCCACTTGGCAATGAGCAGTTCTTC. The translation is CASIPPLGNEQFF.